The sequence of this T cell receptor beta chain was determined in a study of T cells in Graves' hyperthyroidism and ophthalmopathy. Amplified regions were TCR beta CDR3 sequences from RNA transcripts. HTBI primers were used for first-round RT-PCR of the TCR CDR3. TCRdb processed the multiplex PCR reads anew with MiXCR; each CDR3 protein has one entry. Among approximately 200,000 distinct CDR3 sequences listed, about 17% were seen once. The V gene lost 4 bases and the J gene lost 5 bases, with 17 bases spanning the gap. Per the germline V gene, CDR1 is LGHNA and CDR2 is YSLEER. The CDR3 sequence is 15 residues long. This clonotype was detected only once.

The sequenced sample consisted of blood. The sequence derives from a man aged 40-49 years with Graves' hyperthyroidism. The V gene is TRBV4-3, the J gene TRBJ2-5, with D maybe TRBD2 (5 bases). In DNA, the CDR3 is TGCGCCAGCAGCCGAGACCCTTGGACTTTGGAGACCCAGTACTTC. The encoded protein is CASSRDPWTLETQYF.